The 29 T cell receptor beta chains listed next were all sequenced from one sample in a study of cytomegalovirus exposure and HLA in healthy donors. Primers: 60 Vbeta forward and 13 Jbeta reverse. Clones were sequenced by immunoSEQ multiplex PCR, and TCRdb holds only the in-frame ones, with some missing. The table includes more than 95,000 clones, over 70% detected once. Material for sequencing was PBMCs. These receptors all stem from a man aged 40-55 years in good health and CMV-seronegative.

The genes are TRBV2 and TRBJ1-6; unclear D gene. The germline V and J ends were trimmed by 9 bases and 0 bases, with 12 bases remaining between them. Germline loops: CDR1 SNHLY, CDR2 FYNNEI. This CDR3 region has 15 residues. The CDR3 here is CARLDMGSYNSPLHF. The CDR3 DNA reads as TGTGCCAGGCTCGACATGGGCTCCTATAATTCACCCCTCCACTTT.

J is TRBJ2-7 and V is TRBV5-5; TRBD2 matches 13 bases. The CDR3 has 16 amino acids. The J segment lost 3 bases and the V segment lost 2 bases, leaving 5 bases of the junction unmatched. From germline, CDR1 is SGHKS and CDR2 YYEKEE (reference sequence). The CDR3 region is CASSFRLAGGLYEQYF. CDR3 bases: TGTGCCAGCAGCTTCCGACTAGCGGGAGGCCTCTACGAGCAGTACTTC.

This clone was picked up a small number of times. The rearrangement uses TRBV19 and TRBJ2-3; D possibly corresponds to TRBD1 (6 bases). Germline-derived CDR1 and CDR2 are LNHDA and SQIVND (reference sequence). The CDR3 loop spans 15 amino acids. Trimming took 2 bases from V and 3 from J, leaving 12 bases between them. Here the CDR3 reads CASSILGARTDTQYF. CDR3 DNA: TGTGCCAGTAGTATACTGGGGGCGCGTACAGATACGCAGTATTTT.

The rearrangement links TRBV11-2 to TRBJ2-7; D is unclear. Per the germline V gene, CDR1 is SGHAT and CDR2 is FQNNGV. This CDR3 has 12 residues. The V gene lost 5 bases and the J gene lost 4 bases, with 9 bases spanning the gap. In DNA, the CDR3 is TGTGCCAGCAGCCTAACCGTTTACGAGCAGTACTTC. Amino acids: CASSLTVYEQYF.

This clone was observed a few times. CDR3 sequence (DNA): TGCGCCAGCAAGGGGGAAGGAAACACCATATATTTT. Translation gives CASKGEGNTIYF. This chain joins TRBV10-2 and TRBJ1-3; D may be TRBD1 (6 bases). The V gene's germline CDR1 is WSHSY and CDR2 SAAADI. Between the trimmed V and J ends, which lost 7 bases and 4 bases, there was a span of 8 bases. The CDR3 is 12 residues long.

The chain uses TRBV25-1 and TRBJ1-1, with 8 bases identical to TRBD1. Germline V gene sequence: CDR1 MGHDK, CDR2 SYGVNS. Trimming at V came to 2 bases and at J to 4 bases, leaving 9 bases not matched to a gene. CDR3 size: 16 residues. The CDR3 here is CASSEGPGGGFTEAFF. DNA of the CDR3: TGTGCCAGCAGTGAAGGGCCAGGGGGCGGGTTCACTGAAGCTTTCTTT.

This sequence joins TRBV11-1 and TRBJ2-7; tentatively, D is TRBD1 (6 bases). Per the germline V gene, CDR1 is SGHAT and CDR2 is FQDESV (reference sequence). V lost 1 base, J lost 3 bases, and 10 bases lay in between. The CDR3 has 14 amino acids. The CDR3 spells CASSLDPGVYEQYF. The CDR3 nucleotides are TGTGCCAGCAGCTTAGATCCAGGGGTCTACGAGCAGTACTTC. The entire variable domain, with the rest obtained from reference TRBV11-1 and TRBJ2-7, is as follows: EAEVAQSPRYKITEKSQAVAFWCDPISGHATLYWYRQILGQGPELLVQFQDESVVDDSQLPKDRFSAERLKGVDSTLKIQPAELGDSAMYLCASSLDPGVYEQYFGPGTRLTVT.

The rearrangement links TRBV2 to TRBJ2-7; the match to TRBD2 covers 8 bases. This CDR3 has 13 residues. Germline values: CDR1 SNHLY, CDR2 FYNNEI. The V and J ends lost 7 bases and 5 bases, in that order; junction bases with no gene match: 7. This CDR3 reads CASMAGGSDEQYF. CDR3 coding DNA: TGTGCCAGCATGGCGGGGGGATCCGACGAGCAGTACTTC.

The chain employs TRBV5-1 and TRBJ2-1; D is perhaps TRBD2 (7 bases). Germline V lookup: CDR1 SGHRS, CDR2 YFSETQ. V lost 5 bases, J lost 5 bases, and 14 bases lay in between. The CDR3 is 14 residues long. CDR3 in DNA: TGCGCCAGCAGTGGAGGGGGGGGCCACAATGAGCAGTTCTTC. It encodes CASSGGGGHNEQFF.

The chain recombines TRBV9 with TRBJ2-7; 14 bases agree with TRBD2. Trimming at V came to 4 bases and at J to 4 bases, leaving 10 bases not matched to a gene. The CDR3 totals 17 residues. The germline CDR1 and CDR2 sequences are SGDLS and YYNGEE. The CDR3 loop reads CASSPPRLAGGLYEQYF. The CDR3 DNA sequence: TGTGCCAGCAGCCCACCTCGACTAGCGGGAGGGCTATACGAGCAGTACTTC.

The chain combines TRBV12-5 with TRBJ2-5; 11 positions match TRBD2. This CDR3 region has 15 residues. The trim removed 5 bases at V and 4 bases at J, leaving 6 bases unmatched. CDR1 is LGHNT, CDR2 FRNRAP, per germline. The CDR3 DNA reads as TGTGCTAGTGGTGTGTTACTAGCGGGAGTAGAGACCCAGTACTTC. It specifies CASGVLLAGVETQYF.

V gene TRBV4-1 combines with J gene TRBJ1-1, with a possible D match to TRBD1 (5 bases). CDR1 and CDR2 (germline): MGHRA, YSYEKL. The CDR3 spans 14 residues. V was shortened by 4 bases and J by 1 base, with 10 bases between the two germline ends. This chain's CDR3 is CASSLHTGNTEAFF. The CDR3 DNA is TGCGCCAGCAGCCTACACACAGGGAACACTGAAGCTTTCTTT.

This clone was counted a few times. This chain links TRBV9 with TRBJ2-2; the D is unclear. Germline CDR1 reads SGDLS; CDR2 reads YYNGEE. The CDR3 is 16 amino acids. Deletions cut 0 bases from V and 4 bases from J, with 13 bases between. The CDR3 nucleotides read TGTGCCAGCAGCGTAGATCTTCTTCCAGTCACCGGGGAGCTGTTTTTT. It specifies CASSVDLLPVTGELFF.

This clone turned up a few times. This rearrangement joins TRBV7-2 to TRBJ1-6; perhaps TRBD1 as D (5 bases). The CDR3 length is 14 residues. The V end was cut by 7 bases, the J end by 6 bases, with 13 bases between. From germline, CDR1 is SGHTA and CDR2 FQGNSA. The CDR3 DNA follows: TGTGCCAGCACCGCGGGACGGCTTAATTCACCCCTCCACTTT. Protein sequence: CASTAGRLNSPLHF.

The gene calls are TRBV13 and TRBJ2-3; TRBD2 aligns across 9 bases. J was trimmed by 2 bases and V by 0 bases; bases with no gene match: 3. The CDR3 spans 16 residues. Germline loops: CDR1 PRHDT, CDR2 FYEKMQ (reference sequence). The CDR3 DNA follows: TGTGCCAGCAGCTTAGGGCTAGCGGGGCTCACAGATACGCAGTATTTT. This encodes CASSLGLAGLTDTQYF.

This clone was counted only a few times. The rearrangement uses TRBV4-3 and TRBJ1-3; TRBD1 matches at 8 bases. Germline CDR1 and CDR2: LGHNA and YSLEER. The CDR3 covers 16 residues. V shed 3 bases and J 0 bases; nucleotides not matched to a gene: 4. DNA for the CDR3: TGCGCCAGCAGCCAGGCCGGGACAGGCTCTGGAAACACCATATATTTT. As protein: CASSQAGTGSGNTIYF.

This clone was seen a handful of times. The V and J genes are TRBV28 and TRBJ2-7; 8 bases line up with TRBD1. CDR1 is MDHEN, CDR2 SYDVKM, per germline. The J segment lost 3 bases and the V segment lost 8 bases, leaving 9 bases of the junction unmatched. The CDR3 runs to 14 residues. This CDR3 is CASGTNRGFYEQYF. In DNA, the CDR3 is TGTGCCAGCGGTACAAACAGGGGGTTCTACGAGCAGTACTTC.

The rearrangement uses TRBV19 and TRBJ2-2; 9 nucleotides match TRBD1. Germline-derived CDR1 and CDR2 are LNHDA and SQIVND (reference sequence). V lost 4 bases, J lost 6 bases, and 12 bases stayed unmatched. This CDR3 contains 17 residues. Here the CDR3 reads CASSKGGGQGTAGELFF. The CDR3 nucleotides are TGTGCCAGTAGTAAGGGAGGCGGACAGGGGACGGCCGGGGAGCTGTTTTTT.

This chain connects TRBV9 to TRBJ2-6; no firm D call. With 3 bases removed from V and 2 bases from J, the gap between germline ends came to 6 bases. The CDR3 length is 14 residues. The germline V gene encodes CDR1 SGDLS and CDR2 YYNGEE. The CDR3 protein is CASSATTGANVLTF. The DNA for the CDR3 is TGTGCCAGCAGCGCGACAACTGGGGCCAACGTCCTGACTTTC.

The V and J genes are TRBV28 and TRBJ1-5, with 7 bases identical to TRBD1. This CDR3 has 15 amino acids. Germline lookup yields CDR1 MDHEN and CDR2 SYDVKM. Losses at the gene ends were 5 bases for V and 7 bases for J; bases not matched to a gene: 11. In DNA, the CDR3 is TGTGCCAGCAGTCGATCTCACAGGGGAGGCCAGCCCCAGCATTTT. This codes for CASSRSHRGGQPQHF.

The chain couples TRBV9 to TRBJ2-2; D is perhaps TRBD1 (5 bases). This CDR3 has 16 residues. Trimming took off 0 bases at V and 0 bases at J, with 9 bases between the two ends. Germline CDR1 and CDR2: SGDLS and YYNGEE. For the CDR3, the DNA is TGTGCCAGCAGCGTAGTTGGCAGGGCGAACACCGGGGAGCTGTTTTTT. Its translation: CASSVVGRANTGELFF.

The chain couples TRBV4-1 to TRBJ2-7, with a tentative D call TRBD1 (6 bases). CDR3 length equals 17 residues. Germline assignment: CDR1 MGHRA and CDR2 YSYEKL. Trimming took off 4 bases at V and 0 bases at J, with 19 bases between the two ends. The CDR3 loop reads CASSLVGGSGSSYEQYF. CDR3 in DNA: TGCGCCAGCAGCCTGGTTGGGGGCTCGGGCAGCTCCTACGAGCAGTACTTC.

The chain is built from TRBV27 and TRBJ2-7; possibly TRBD1 for D (6 bases). Trimming took 5 bases from V and 3 from J, leaving 11 bases between them. Germline V gives CDR1 MNHEY, CDR2 SMNVEV (reference sequence). The CDR3 runs 13 residues. CDR3 loop: CASSLGTNYEQYF. CDR3 bases: TGTGCCAGCAGTCTCGGGACAAACTACGAGCAGTACTTC.

This clone was found once. The chain has TRBV27 and TRBJ2-5, with 7 bases aligning to TRBD1. The CDR3 has 13 residues. CDR1 MNHEY and CDR2 SMNVEV come from the germline V gene (reference sequence). The junction had 2 bases not matched to a gene; V was cut back by 6 bases and J by 1 base. Here the CDR3 reads CASRTGFQETQYF. CDR3 nucleotides: TGTGCCAGCAGGACAGGGTTCCAAGAGACCCAGTACTTC.

This clone appeared a few times. V and J are TRBV6-4 and TRBJ1-1; D is unresolved. Trimming pared 5 bases from V and 2 bases from J, leaving 9 bases between. The CDR3 is 13 amino acids. Germline CDR1 is MRHNA and CDR2 is SNTAGT. The CDR3 here is CASSPRENTEAFF. Here the CDR3 DNA reads TGTGCCAGCAGTCCCCGGGAAAACACTGAAGCTTTCTTT.

This sequence joins TRBV30 and TRBJ2-5; a weak D match, TRBD1 (6 bases). Trimming stripped 2 bases from V and 4 bases from J, with 11 bases between. This CDR3 has 13 residues. The V gene's germline CDR1 is GTSNPN and CDR2 SVGIG (reference sequence). This CDR3 reads CAWSRQATETQYF. The DNA for the CDR3 is TGTGCCTGGAGTAGACAGGCGACAGAGACCCAGTACTTC. The whole variable domain, filled in from reference TRBV30 and TRBJ2-5, reads SQTIHQWPATLVQPVGSPLSLECTVEGTSNPNLYWYRQAAGRGLQLLFYSVGIGQISSEVPQNLSASRPQDRQFILSSKKLLLSDSGFYLCAWSRQATETQYFGPGTRLLVL.

This clone has more than one count but fewer than ten. This sequence joins TRBV5-6 and TRBJ2-7; 10 bases are shared with TRBD1. Trimming at V came to 4 bases and at J to 6 bases, leaving 4 bases not matched to a gene. Germline V gives CDR1 SGHDT, CDR2 YYEEEE. The CDR3 totals 13 residues. The CDR3 coding sequence is TGTGCCAGCAGCCCGGGACAGGGGCGCGAGCAGTACTTC. Its protein is CASSPGQGREQYF.

As to this clone: Other DNA sequences in the sample encode the same CDR3. The V call is TRBV5-1, the J call TRBJ2-7, with 9 bases aligning to TRBD2. The V gene end was trimmed by 0 bases and the J gene end by 3 bases; junction bases not matched to a gene: 4. This CDR3 comprises 15 residues. CDR1 SGHRS and CDR2 YFSETQ come from the germline V gene. CDR3 coding DNA: TGCGCCAGCAGCTTGGCACCTAGCGGGGTCTACGAGCAGTACTTC. This encodes CASSLAPSGVYEQYF.

The genes are TRBV9 and TRBJ2-3; 11 nucleotides line up with TRBD1. Germline V gene lookup returns CDR1 SGDLS and CDR2 YYNGEE. This CDR3 contains 15 residues. V lost 0 bases and J lost 4; bases outside the gene matches: 1. CDR3: CASSVGDRGSDTQYF. The CDR3 DNA sequence: TGTGCCAGCAGCGTAGGGGACAGGGGGTCAGATACGCAGTATTTT.